The text below deals with one T cell receptor (beta chain). Its antigen is currently not known. No per-base quality is available; no much larger clone lies one base away. Interpreted using the paper, the treatment or condition label stands for: over 15 received Ad26.COV2.S at low or high dose, single or two shots; about 5 received placebo; per-sample allocation not given. Repertoires of vaccine and placebo recipients were sequenced from samples taken on day 63 after the first injection. Cohort 1b enrolled 25 to 30 adults aged 18-55 years at a single site in Boston, USA, between 29 July and 7 August 2020. Ad26.COV2.S was a replication-incompetent adenovirus type 26 vector that expressed a prefusion-stabilized SARS-CoV-2 spike protein derived from the original Wuhan strain. The immunoSEQ Assay was used to sequence TCRbeta CDR3 regions. After extraction, genomic DNA underwent amplification by bias-controlled multiplex PCR, followed by high-throughput sequencing. The published analysis was carried out like this. To quantify the absolute abundance of each unique TCRbeta CDR3 region, sequences were collapsed and filtered. T cell fraction was estimated by normalizing TCRbeta template counts to usable DNA, with usable DNA measured through amplification of reference genes found in all nucleated cells. Repertoire TCRs were annotated as SARS-CoV-2-specific when V gene, CDR3 amino acid sequence and J gene were exactly matched to a known reactive TCR set. The reference SARS-CoV-2 TCR set was derived from MIRA and filtered for enrichment in COVID-19-positive ImmuneCODE repertoires, a step that removed public or cross-reactive TCRs. Using the MIRA antigens, annotated TCRs were further analysed by specific ORF or by position within an ORF. Breadth was defined as annotated unique rearrangements over total unique productive rearrangements; depth was the summed frequency of those rearrangements. Group comparisons of TCR breadth used two-sided Wilcoxon rank-sum tests. TCRdb took this table from immuneACCESS and kept in-frame rearrangements with V and J called. Such tables lack part of the clones; where checked against another copy, unresolved V genes explain under half of the gap, and the rest is unexplained. The V and J calls and the clone size are those of that table, but D and trimming were determined from the DNA. Recorded for this sample are around 450,000 clones; around 91% of them occurred a single time. The biggest ten clones account for less than 4.5% of the sample.

This specimen comes from a study of Ad26.COV2.S vaccination and SARS-CoV-2 variants (dated by TCRdb to the early 2020s). Regarding the research as a whole: Donors in the vaccine arm were drawn from COV1001, a multicentre, randomized, double-blind, placebo-controlled phase I-IIa trial testing Ad26.COV2.S in healthy adults. The TCR-sequenced set comprised approximately 32 samples: some 19 Ad26.COV2.S vaccine recipients, 5 placebo recipients and 8 SARS-CoV-2 convalescent individuals. Ad26.COV2.S was given intramuscularly at 5x10^10 or 1x10^11 viral particles, as a single shot or as two shots 56 days apart. Trial participants were randomized into five groups of five: low-dose or high-dose Ad26.COV2.S given once or twice, or placebo on both occasions. Blinding of investigators to trial group allocation was maintained during experiments and outcome assessment. TCRbeta repertoire sequencing was used to assess the specificity and breadth of SARS-CoV-2-reactive T cell receptors after Ad26.COV2.S vaccination.

For CDR1 and CDR2, the germline V gene (reference sequence) lists MNHNY and SVGAGI. After removal of 7 bases from V and 12 bases from J, the junction retains 12 bases not matched to a gene. From its cysteine to its phenylalanine, the CDR3 spans 14 amino acids. Of all the DNA, just the CDR3 is kept, 42 bases in frame from base 1. Beyond this particular receptor, the publication reports: Vaccine and placebo recipients had comparable non-spike TCR breadth, which fits with the vaccine containing only spike. The authors noted that total T cell responses may have been underestimated by the TCR breadth and depth analyses. Comparing responses between vaccine doses or regimens was not something the study was powered to do. After vaccination, spike-specific CD8+ and CD4+ T cell responses were reported to show substantial breadth. Compared with placebo recipients, Ad26.COV2.S recipients showed higher spike-specific TCR breadth (P = 0.0014).

The sample was peripheral blood, taken in a trial of Ad26.COV2.S vaccine versus placebo. The chain is encoded by TRBV6-6 joined to TRBJ1-6; 7 of the junction bases match TRBD1. The TCR comes from a person between 18 and 65 years old who received the Ad26.COV2.S COVID-19 vaccine or a placebo. The DNA is as follows: TGTGCCAGCACCCCCGGGACAGAAGTAGGACCCCTCCACTTT. This translates into CASTPGTEVGPLHF.